Sequencing of this TCR beta chain was carried out in a study of blood T cell repertoires in COVID-19. Study as a whole: COVID-19 samples collected from the United States, Italy and Spain covered acute and convalescent phases. PBMCs, B-cell-depleted T cells, or T cells provided the cDNA or gDNA that made up the material.

Per the germline V gene, CDR1 is SEHNR and CDR2 is FQNEAQ (reference sequence). V lost 5 bases and J lost 3; bases outside the gene matches: 4. CDR3 length: 13 amino acids. As handled by the study authors: Estimation of nucleated cell counts relied on the amplification of reference gene primers. The method was immunoSEQ multiplex PCR; TCRdb's version includes in-frame clones alone and lacks a portion of them. The V and J calls and clone size were taken over from that table, and D and trimming were inferred from the DNA. Of around 200,000 clones in the sample, approximately 86% were seen once. V usage is TRBV7-9 and J usage is TRBJ2-7; the match to TRBD1 covers 7 bases. The TCR was taken from a woman older than 75 in a cohort sampled during active or convalescent COVID-19. The sequenced material came from peripheral blood. DNA of the CDR3: TGTGCCAGCAGCCCGGGACAGCGCTACGAGCAGTACTTC. Its translation: CASSPGQRYEQYF.